This record concerns one T cell receptor (beta chain) sequence. Its antigen is currently not known. No much larger clone is present one base from it, and per-base qualities are unavailable. The cohort was made up of under 800 healthy bone marrow donors. At the time of sampling, every cohort member was nominally healthy, though immune exposures that went unrecorded were likely present. The donor was CMV seropositive and was included in the group of about 290 seropositive cohort members. Every donor gave a peripheral blood sample, and the peripheral blood mononuclear cells from that sample were used for TCR beta sequencing. The Qiagen DNeasy Blood Extraction Kit was used to extract genomic DNA from the blood cell samples. This specimen comes from a study of cytomegalovirus exposure and HLA in healthy donors (dated by TCRdb to 2015 to 2018). Regarding the research as a whole: An earlier analysis of fewer than 750 of the donors reported 276 Gb of sequence data and 95 million to 130 million unique TCR beta sequences obtained from around 180 million T cells. An early release covering roughly 640 HLA-typed donors comprised 250 to 350 gigabases of sequencing data and roughly 86 million unique TCR sequences. The genetic ancestry cluster associated with self-reported Caucasian donors included 81% of the 350 to 500 genotyped donors. The study aimed to test whether cataloging public T cell receptors could reveal signatures of past pathogen exposure. Using immunosequencing, the study profiled T cell repertoires from fewer than 700 subjects and related those repertoires to cytomegalovirus serostatus. A separate validation cohort of 100 to 150 different subjects was used in addition to the roughly 620-subject first cohort. The study combined high-throughput TCR immunosequencing, statistical association of individual TCRs with disease status, and machine learning to predict cytomegalovirus infection status. To study patterns of TCR occurrence, a later analysis re-analyzed previously published TCR beta repertoires from more than 550 donors and added high-resolution HLA genotyping. Rather than using new phenotypic data, the later analysis identified candidate immune exposures from TCR beta sequences and from how often those sequences occurred across donors. An earlier analysis of around 640 of the donors used high-throughput TCR beta sequencing to judge whether each TCR beta V gene segment behaved as functional or pseudogenic. Donor age, sex, ethnicity and CMV serostatus were compiled together with the repertoire data. A later genetic analysis used genome-wide SNP genotypes for about three fifths of the 666 donors, treating that subset as a discovery cohort. All discovery cohort repertoires had been generated using a single sequencing platform. HLA typing included class I and class II loci at four-digit resolution. The number of donors typed differed by locus, with about 629-640 for A, B, C, DRB1 and DQB1, about 500 for DQA1, 606 for DPA1, and under 490 for DPB1. A handful of DR-DQ haplotypes were handled as single units for association and clustering because linkage in the cohort was strong. Among roughly 400 genotyped donors of the cohort, an average of around 220,000 unique TCR beta nucleotide sequences was sequenced per donor, of which roughly 18% were non-productive.

V and J are truncated by 2 bases and 10 bases respectively, leaving an intervening sequence of 15 bases. The cysteine opens and the phenylalanine closes a CDR3 of 14 amino acids. CDR3 DNA is the only sequence kept; it has 42 bases, read in frame from the first base. In the germline V gene, CDR1 corresponds to MNHNS and CDR2 to SASEGT. Library creation used the immunoSEQ multiplex PCR assay. For the multiplex PCR, a mixture combining 60 forward primers for TCR Vbeta segments and 13 reverse primers for TCR Jbeta segments was used. The CDR3 region of rearranged TCR beta genes was amplified from genomic DNA by a multiplex PCR assay. The amplified TCR beta libraries were sequenced on the Illumina HiSeq System as 87-base-pair reads. Per the source publication's procedure: A later analysis counted about 80 million unique TCR beta chains across the 600 to 850 repertoires, and some 11 million of these chains were shared by at least two donors. Raw reads were error-corrected and collapsed into unique sequences with a nearest-neighbor algorithm that merged closely related sequences to remove PCR and sequencing errors. V, D and J gene segments were assigned by aligning CDR3 sequences to IMGT reference sequences. For a sequence to be retained, a match of at least six nucleotides was required to both a V gene segment and a J gene segment. A rearrangement was called productive if the CDR3 had no stop codons and remained in frame with V and J, and every other rearrangement was called non-productive. CDR3 was defined by IMGT convention, running from the second conserved V-encoded cysteine to the conserved J-encoded phenylalanine. Sequences without an unambiguous match to a single V gene segment were excluded from the earlier analysis of several hundred of the donors. In an earlier analysis of more than 500 of the donors, a V segment was called functional when productive rearrangements were above 56.7%, and segregating when the standard deviation between donors exceeded 5%. A statistical classification framework was built to diagnose cytomegalovirus status from the catalog of TCR beta chain sequences. In a later analysis, TCR nucleotide sequences were compared against IMGT/GENE-DB human TR gene sequences so that V and J genes could be assigned. The TCRdist pipeline was used in a later analysis to assign CDR3 sequences and most-parsimonious VDJ recombination scenarios. In a later analysis, every TCR beta chain was defined by the combination of its CDR3 amino acid sequence and its V-gene family, and reads without a unique V-gene family were dropped. To address suspected cross-contamination and a sequencing artifact, a later analysis removed 592 highly shared, low-generation-probability nucleotide sequences. For each public chain, a later analysis derived a clonal expansion index from normalized ranks of inferred template counts within each repertoire. A later analysis computed generation probabilities with a VDJ recombination model fitted to out-of-frame rearrangements, and checked the results against IGoR. Hypergeometric tests were used in a later analysis to score TCR-TCR, TCR-HLA and TCR-CMV co-occurrence, with a repertoire-size bias correction applied to the TCR pairs. A later analysis estimated false discovery rates by permuting HLA or CMV assignments 20 times. A later analysis grouped co-occurring TCRs with DBSCAN, adding TCRdist sequence similarity when clustering within HLA-allele-positive subsets. Repertoires with fewer than 30,000 or more than 120,000 public chains were left out of co-occurrence clustering, as were about 5 repertoires with anomalous nucleotide sharing. TCRdb mirrors the immuneACCESS table, restricted to in-frame sequences. Some clones are absent from its copies; in checked studies, under half trace to an unresolved V gene, and the reason for the others is unknown. V, J and clone size are taken as reported in that table, and D and trimming were inferred from the DNA itself. Here the sample has approximately 190,000 clones; over 75% occur a single time. The ten largest clones take up approximately 6% of the sample.

General study outcomes and caveats: In a later analysis, TCR association rates were found to vary across HLA loci, with the most associated TCRs seen for DRB1 alleles and the fewest for HLA-C alleles. Strong co-occurrence of HLA alleles, especially DR and DQ, made assigning TCR associations to individual alleles difficult. A further reported finding was that TCR beta sequences accurately predicted the HLA-A and HLA-B alleles for most subjects in the first cohort. Because counts were too low, roughly 18 rarely observed V segments, including chromosome 9 orphons, were left out of the earlier analysis of 500 to 650 of the donors. Broadly in line with IMGT annotations, most TCR beta V segments showed up in productive rearrangements about 87% or about 30% of the time in an earlier analysis of under 700 of the donors. Some IMGT-functional V segments, including TRBV6-2 and TRBV6-3, could not be distinguished by the 87-base-pair reads and were therefore excluded. The authors suggested that the approach could potentially be generalized to other disease states and immunological phenotypes. Roughly uniform sequencing depth across donors was assumed in presence/absence analyses, although this assumption may not hold. Most TCR sequences were seen in very few donors, while some public TCRs were found in many individuals. This cohort had only TCR beta chains sequenced, and the lack of alpha or paired-chain data limited which features could be detected. The classifier was reported to diagnose cytomegalovirus status with high specificity and sensitivity in both the original and validation cohorts. V-gene and J-gene trimming of TCR beta chains was associated with a missense DCLRE1C variant in a later genetic analysis, and the association was replicated in an independent cohort. In a later analysis, some 17,000 TCR beta sequences were associated with specific HLA alleles at a false discovery rate of 0.05. Linkage disequilibrium might explain the correlated functional status among segregating V segments, but an unknown experimental factor could not be excluded. A later genetic analysis reported fewer N-insertions in productive TCRs among donors in an Asian-associated ancestry cluster than the roughly 620-donor mean. Several of the top co-occurrence clusters appeared to be linked to parvovirus B19, influenza, CMV and Epstein-Barr virus, according to a later analysis. In a later analysis, HLA-associated TCR beta chains were found to be more clonally expanded and to have lower generation probabilities than equally common non-associated chains. For the cohort, immune exposure information was limited to CMV serostatus. A group of highly shared sequence variants was considered likely to be a technical artifact of the sequencing pipeline. A later analysis found that most CMV-associated TCR beta chains appeared HLA-restricted, with HLA associations seemingly driven largely by CMV exposure. Because some donors lacked HLA typing at each locus, the association tests relied only on the typed subset. In vitro tests confirmed that a few of the cytomegalovirus-associated TCR beta chains recognize cytomegalovirus antigens. The study listed approximately 150 TCR beta chains as associated with cytomegalovirus.

Sequencing used PBMCs. The chain links TRBV6-1 with TRBJ2-1; the D gene is not confidently resolved. This receptor was identified in a man aged 40-55 years in good health and CMV-seropositive. At the DNA level, the sequence is TGTGCCAGCAGTGAACGTCCACCCCGAGGCGAGCAGTTCTTC. Its protein is CASSERPPRGEQFF.